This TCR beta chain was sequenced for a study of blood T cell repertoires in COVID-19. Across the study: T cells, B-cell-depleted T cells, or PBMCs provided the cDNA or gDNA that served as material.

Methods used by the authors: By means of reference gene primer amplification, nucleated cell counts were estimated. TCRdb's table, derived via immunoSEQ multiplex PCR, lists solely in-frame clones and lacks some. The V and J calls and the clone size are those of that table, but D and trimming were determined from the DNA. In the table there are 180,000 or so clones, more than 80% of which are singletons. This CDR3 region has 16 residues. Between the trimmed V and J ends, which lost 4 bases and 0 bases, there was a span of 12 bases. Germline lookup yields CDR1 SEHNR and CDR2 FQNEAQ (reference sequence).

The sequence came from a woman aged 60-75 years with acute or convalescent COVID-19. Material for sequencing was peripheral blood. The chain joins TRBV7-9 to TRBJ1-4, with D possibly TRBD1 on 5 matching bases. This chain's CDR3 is CASSSLRQTTNEKLFF. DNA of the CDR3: TGTGCCAGCAGCTCCTTAAGACAGACAACTAATGAAAAACTGTTTTTT.